This is a list of T cell receptor beta chains from one sample in a study of T cells expressing NK-cell markers. Each CDR3 protein gets one entry in TCRdb, which reprocessed the 5' RACE reads and gives no DNA. In total, the table holds around 470,000 distinct CDR3 sequences. Sequences were obtained from blood T cells: a sorted CD56 or NKG2C T cell subset, CD4+ or CD8+ T cells, or bulk PBMC T cells (not recorded which). All receptors derive from a woman aged 50 to 60 in good health. Both conserved end residues are part of each CDR3.

TRBJ2-5,TRBV6-5,CACSYPGKVETQYF
TRBJ1-6,TRBV11-2,CASSYVLYNSPLHF
TRBJ2-3,TRBV6-4,CASSDSGLEPTDTQYF
TRBJ1-2,TRBV28,CASNGRTNYGYTF
TRBJ2-5,TRBV19,CASSANPPGLETQYF
TRBJ2-4,TRBV6-5,CASGLLGVSGQNIQYF
TRBJ1-1,TRBV11-3,CASSVRGNQAFF
TRBJ2-7,TRBV12-3/TRBV12-4,CASSLGGLLYEQYF
TRBJ2-3,TRBV12-3/TRBV12-4,CASSLGRGTTDTQYF
TRBJ1-2,TRBV20-1,CSAASIANYGYTF
TRBJ2-1,TRBV9,CASSVEARVDDNEQFF
TRBJ1-5,TRBV6-1,CASSEVELINQPQHF
TRBJ2-3,TRBV12-3/TRBV12-4,CASSSARGQGQYF
TRBJ2-7,TRBV10-3,CAIRGPTGEQYF
TRBJ2-3,TRBV29-1,CSVESLGTITDTQYF